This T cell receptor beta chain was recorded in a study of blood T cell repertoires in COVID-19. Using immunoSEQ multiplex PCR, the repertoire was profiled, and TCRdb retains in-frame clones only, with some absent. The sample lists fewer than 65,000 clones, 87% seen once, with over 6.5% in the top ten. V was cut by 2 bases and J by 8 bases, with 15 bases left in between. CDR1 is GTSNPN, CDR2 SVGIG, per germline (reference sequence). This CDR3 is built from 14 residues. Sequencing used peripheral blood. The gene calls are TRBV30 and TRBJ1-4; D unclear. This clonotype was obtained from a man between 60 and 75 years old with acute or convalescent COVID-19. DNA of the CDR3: TGTGCCTGGAGTTCTGGCCTGGAGGCGGAAAAACTGTTTTTT. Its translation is CAWSSGLEAEKLFF.